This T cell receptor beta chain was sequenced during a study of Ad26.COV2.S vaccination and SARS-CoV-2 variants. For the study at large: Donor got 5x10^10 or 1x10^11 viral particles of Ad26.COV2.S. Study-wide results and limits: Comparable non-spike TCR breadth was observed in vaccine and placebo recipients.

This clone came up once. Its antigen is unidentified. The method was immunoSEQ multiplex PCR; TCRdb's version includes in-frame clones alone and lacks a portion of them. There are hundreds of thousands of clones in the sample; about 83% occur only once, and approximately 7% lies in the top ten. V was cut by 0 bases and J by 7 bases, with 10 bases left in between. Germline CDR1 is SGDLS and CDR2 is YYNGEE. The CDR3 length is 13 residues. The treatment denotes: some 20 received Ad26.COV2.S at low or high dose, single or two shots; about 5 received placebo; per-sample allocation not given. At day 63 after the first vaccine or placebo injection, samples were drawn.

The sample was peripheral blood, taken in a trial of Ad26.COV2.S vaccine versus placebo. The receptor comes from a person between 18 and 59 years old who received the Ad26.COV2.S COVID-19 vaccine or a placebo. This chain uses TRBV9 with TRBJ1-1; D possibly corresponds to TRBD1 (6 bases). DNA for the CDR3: TGTGCCAGCAGCGTAGAAGGACAGTTTGAAGCTTTCTTT. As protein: CASSVEGQFEAFF.